This passage covers 30 T cell receptor beta chains from one sample sequenced in a study of blood T cells in healthy people across ages. Together with a sample-barcoded 5' primer, a J-beta primer mix was included in a second PCR lasting roughly 7 to 11 cycles. MiXCR was run by TCRdb on the 5' RACE reads, yielding one entry per CDR3 protein. The table has 1.5 million to 2 million distinct CDR3 sequences, 28% seen once; the top ten hold 7.7%. The sample comprised blood. The receptors derive from a woman in her twenties or thirties in good health.

This chain links TRBV11-3 with TRBJ2-1; TRBD1 matches at 8 bases. There are 14 residues in the CDR3. Trimming at V came to 4 bases and at J to 5 bases, leaving 4 bases not matched to a gene. The germline V gene encodes CDR1 SGHNT and CDR2 YENEEA. The CDR3 DNA reads as TGTGCCAGCAGCTCACACAGGGGGGACAATGAGCAGTTCTTC. As protein: CASSSHRGDNEQFF.

V gene TRBV7-9 combines with J gene TRBJ2-1, with 10 bases matching TRBD1. The germline gives CDR1 SEHNR, CDR2 FQNEAQ (reference sequence). Germline trimming cut 5 bases from V and 9 bases from J; bases unmatched to any gene: 7. The CDR3 contains 14 residues. CDR3 residues: CASSPGTGDIEQFF. CDR3 in DNA: TGTGCCAGCAGCCCCGGGACAGGGGATATTGAGCAGTTCTTC.

This clonotype was counted a few times. The chain couples TRBV5-1 to TRBJ2-3; possibly TRBD1 for D (6 bases). The germline V and J ends were trimmed by 0 bases and 6 bases, with 26 bases remaining between them. This CDR3 has 19 amino acids. Germline V gene lookup returns CDR1 SGHRS and CDR2 YFSETQ. The CDR3 DNA sequence: TGCGCCAGCAGCTTGGATGGACAGAGTTTTCTGTCCCCACTGGATACGCAGTATTTT. Its translation is CASSLDGQSFLSPLDTQYF.

This clonotype was counted only a few times. This chain links TRBV4-1 with TRBJ1-4; no firm D call. The length of the CDR3 is 17 residues. V was clipped by 1 base and J by 0 bases, with 12 bases between them. Germline lookup yields CDR1 MGHRA and CDR2 YSYEKL. This CDR3 is CASSQVRGSATNEKLFF. CDR3 coding DNA: TGCGCCAGCAGCCAAGTACGAGGGTCTGCAACTAATGAAAAACTGTTTTTT.

DNA for the CDR3: TGCGCCAGCAGCTGGCATCGTCGGGGGGCCCTAAACAATGAGCAGTTCTTC. Amino acid sequence: CASSWHRRGALNNEQFF. The chain joins TRBV5-1 to TRBJ2-1; maybe TRBD2 (7 bases). The CDR3 sequence is 17 residues long. V was pared by 3 bases and J by 5 bases, with 21 bases between. Looked up from germline, CDR1 is SGHRS and CDR2 is YFSETQ.

This chain links TRBV29-1 with TRBJ2-3; TRBD2 might be the D (6 bases). CDR3 length: 14 residues. Trimming removed 7 bases from V and 8 bases from J, with 22 bases in between. Germline V gene sequence: CDR1 SQVTM, CDR2 ANQGSEA. The CDR3 DNA is TGCAGCGCTCAAGGGCGGGGTCGCGGAGGTACGCAGTATTTT. Its protein is CSAQGRGRGGTQYF.

This clonotype has ten or more counts. The chain recombines TRBV7-2 with TRBJ2-1, with TRBD2 matching 7 bases. Germline CDR1 reads SGHTA; CDR2 reads FQGNSA. This CDR3 spans 16 amino acids. With V trimmed by 4 bases and J by 3 bases, 9 bases remained unmatched. The CDR3 protein is CASSSMTSLVYNEQFF. In DNA, the CDR3 is TGTGCCAGCAGCTCCATGACTAGCCTCGTCTACAATGAGCAGTTCTTC. Based on the CDR3 plus reference TRBV7-2 and TRBJ2-1, the full variable domain is GAGVSQSPSNKVTEKGKDVELRCDPISGHTALYWYRQSLGQGLEFLIYFQGNSAPDKSGLPSDRFSAERTGGSVSTLTIQRTQQEDSAVYLCASSSMTSLVYNEQFFGPGTRLTVL.

In this sample, this clonotype turned up a few times. The rearrangement joins TRBV28 to TRBJ2-7; a possible D gene is TRBD1 (7 bases). Deletions cut 8 bases from V and 0 bases from J, with 20 bases between. Per the germline V gene, CDR1 is MDHEN and CDR2 is SYDVKM. This CDR3 spans 16 amino acids. CDR3 protein: CASPNCSRGASYEQYF. Written as DNA, the CDR3 is TGTGCCAGCCCGAATTGCTCCAGGGGGGCCTCCTACGAGCAGTACTTC.

Turning to this clonotype: One junction end disagrees with the germline gene, perhaps due to a read error. The chain has TRBV29-1 and TRBJ2-2; D gene unclear. Per the germline V gene, CDR1 is SQVTM and CDR2 is ANQGSEA. There are 13 residues in the CDR3. CDR3 in amino acids: CNVESENTGELFF. CDR3 coding DNA: TGCAACGTTGAGAGTGAGAACACCGGGGAGCTGTTTTTT.

This clonotype occurred a few times. This chain connects TRBV9 to TRBJ2-7; D gene ambiguous. The CDR3 length is 11 residues. The germline V gene encodes CDR1 SGDLS and CDR2 YYNGEE. The V end was cut by 6 bases, the J end by 6 bases, with 10 bases between. The CDR3 coding sequence is TGTGCCAGCAAAGGCTCGGGCGAGCAGTACTTC. Residues: CASKGSGEQYF.

There are a few counts of this clonotype. This chain links TRBV12-3 or TRBV12-4 with TRBJ1-2; tentative D call: TRBD1 (6 bases). This CDR3 is 14 amino acids long. V lost 6 bases and J 2 bases, leaving 13 bases between the germline ends. This CDR3 is CASRGGTWNYGYTF. The CDR3 region has the DNA TGTGCCAGCAGGGGGGGGACATGGAACTATGGCTACACCTTC.

This clonotype was counted a few times. The V and J genes are TRBV6-6 and TRBJ2-7, with D unresolved. Germline CDR1 MNHNY, CDR2 SVGAGI (reference sequence). The CDR3 is 17 amino acids. Trimming pared 6 bases from V and 0 bases from J, leaving 21 bases between. CDR3 in amino acids: CASSAPSGRLSSYEQYF. The CDR3 DNA follows: TGTGCCAGCAGCGCCCCCTCTGGGCGCTTGAGCTCCTACGAGCAGTACTTC.

In this sample, this clonotype turned up a few times. The chain is built from TRBV27 and TRBJ2-4, with a tentative D call TRBD1 (6 bases). CDR1 is MNHEY, CDR2 SMNVEV, per germline (reference sequence). The CDR3 runs to 15 residues. Trimming took 2 bases from V and 3 from J, leaving 11 bases between them. The CDR3 nucleotides read TGTGCCAGCAGTTTAGCAGCCAGGGGCAAAAACATTCAGTACTTC. It yields the protein CASSLAARGKNIQYF.

The gene calls are TRBV7-2 and TRBJ2-1; D is uncertain. The V and J ends lost 5 bases and 5 bases respectively, with 13 bases between them. CDR3 size: 14 residues. The germline V gene has CDR1 SGHTA and CDR2 FQGNSA. CDR3 DNA: TGTGCCAGCAGCGAAAGCTCCATTAACAATGAGCAGTTCTTC. Translated, it gives CASSESSINNEQFF.

The sample holds a few counts of this clonotype. The chain has TRBV20-1 and TRBJ2-7, with D unclear. This CDR3 region has 14 residues. Trimming shortened V by 3 bases and J by 2 bases, and 14 bases separated the two germline ends. Germline V gene sequence: CDR1 DFQATT, CDR2 SNEGSKA (reference sequence). The chain's CDR3 is CSARSGPITYEQYF. CDR3 nucleotide sequence: TGCAGTGCTAGGTCCGGGCCGATTACCTACGAGCAGTACTTC.

The chain couples TRBV6-1 to TRBJ1-1; 7 bases agree with TRBD1. V was pared by 3 bases and J by 9 bases, with 7 bases of the junction left unmatched. This CDR3 contains 13 residues. Per germline, CDR1 MNHNS and CDR2 SASEGT. Here the CDR3 reads CASSDPGTVQAFF. DNA of the CDR3: TGTGCCAGCAGTGACCCCGGGACAGTTCAAGCTTTCTTT.

This clonotype was found many times. This sequence joins TRBV6-2 or TRBV6-3 and TRBJ2-1; TRBD2 might be the D (5 bases). This CDR3 has 12 residues. Per the germline V gene, CDR1 is MNHEY and CDR2 is SVGEGT. Trimming took off 2 bases at V and 12 bases at J, with 11 bases between the two ends. CDR3 in amino acids: CASSYVGSGQFF. The CDR3 nucleotides read TGTGCCAGCAGTTACGTTGGGAGTGGGCAGTTCTTC.

This clonotype was found once. The V and J genes are TRBV18 and TRBJ2-7; D unresolved. The germline V gene encodes CDR1 KGHSH and CDR2 LQKENI. The CDR3 has 15 residues. V lost 0 bases and J 2 bases, leaving 11 bases between the germline ends. The CDR3 here is CASSPPTIGTYEQYF. CDR3 DNA: TGTGCCAGCTCACCACCGACGATAGGGACCTACGAGCAGTACTTC.

This clonotype was observed a handful of times. This chain uses TRBV2 with TRBJ2-5; D call uncertain. V lost 6 bases, J lost 7 bases, and 27 bases lay in between. The CDR3 totals 17 residues. CDR1 SNHLY and CDR2 FYNNEI come from the germline V gene. CDR3 DNA sequence: TGTGCCAGCAGAGACACCCGGTGGGATAGAGAGGTCGGGACCCAGTACTTC. Translation: CASRDTRWDREVGTQYF.

The chain links TRBV5-1 to TRBJ1-5; the match to TRBD1 covers 7 bases. Trimming took 0 bases from V and 4 from J; bases not matched to a gene: 4. The germline CDR1 and CDR2 sequences are SGHRS and YFSETQ. This CDR3 contains 15 residues. This CDR3 reads CASSLAGQRNQPQHF. The DNA of the CDR3 is TGCGCCAGCAGCTTGGCGGGACAGCGGAATCAGCCCCAGCATTTT.

V usage is TRBV29-1 and J usage is TRBJ2-2; 7 nucleotides match TRBD2. Germline CDR1 is SQVTM and CDR2 is ANQGSEA. Germline trimming cut 6 bases from V and 2 bases from J; bases unmatched to any gene: 9. This CDR3 contains 15 residues. The CDR3 region is CSVSREGSNTGELFF. CDR3 nucleotides: TGCAGCGTATCTAGGGAGGGGTCAAACACCGGGGAGCTGTTTTTT.

In its sample, this clonotype was seen once. The gene calls are TRBV7-2 and TRBJ1-3; D is unresolved. Per the germline V gene, CDR1 is SGHTA and CDR2 is FQGNSA. Trimming stripped 3 bases from V and 11 bases from J, with 14 bases between. The CDR3 runs to 13 residues. CDR3 bases: TGTGCCAGCAGCTTCGAAGACACACCACCCATATATTTT. It specifies CASSFEDTPPIYF. Based on the CDR3 plus reference TRBV7-2 and TRBJ1-3, the full variable domain is GAGVSQSPSNKVTEKGKDVELRCDPISGHTALYWYRQSLGQGLEFLIYFQGNSAPDKSGLPSDRFSAERTGGSVSTLTIQRTQQEDSAVYLCASSFEDTPPIYFGEGSWLTVV.

This rearrangement joins TRBV19 to TRBJ2-3; 8 bases align to TRBD1. The V segment lost 7 bases and the J segment 4 bases; nucleotides outside the gene matches: 10. CDR1 LNHDA and CDR2 SQIVND come from the germline V gene (reference sequence). CDR3 length equals 15 residues. The CDR3: CASTNRQGPADTQYF. CDR3 nucleotide sequence: TGTGCCAGTACTAACAGACAGGGGCCAGCAGATACGCAGTATTTT.

The rearrangement links TRBV20-1 to TRBJ2-7; 7 nucleotides match TRBD1. This CDR3 contains 13 residues. The V and J ends lost 3 bases and 1 base, in that order; junction bases with no gene match: 3. Germline V gives CDR1 DFQATT, CDR2 SNEGSKA (reference sequence). CDR3 coding DNA: TGCAGTGCTAGCTGGACAGGTTCCTACGAGCAGTACTTC. Amino acids: CSASWTGSYEQYF.

The sample holds many counts of this clonotype. V gene TRBV29-1 combines with J gene TRBJ2-5; D call uncertain. The germline V and J ends were trimmed by 3 bases and 2 bases, with 10 bases remaining between them. The CDR3 loop spans 13 amino acids. Germline values: CDR1 SQVTM, CDR2 ANQGSEA. The DNA for the CDR3 is TGCAGCGTTGAGGCTCCATTGCAAGAGACCCAGTACTTC. Protein product: CSVEAPLQETQYF.

For this clonotype: A much larger clone lies one base from this, so it may be a read error. The chain links TRBV5-1 to TRBJ2-1; 9 nucleotides match TRBD2. Trimming took 0 bases from V and 13 from J; bases not matched to a gene: 14. The CDR3 contains 16 residues. The germline V gene has CDR1 SGHRS and CDR2 YFSETQ. This CDR3 reads CASSLGASGAQETQFF. The DNA of the CDR3 is TGCGCCAGCAGCTTGGGGGCTAGCGGGGCTCAAGAGACCCAGTTCTTC.

This clonotype occurred a few times. In nucleotides, the CDR3 is TGTGCCAGCAGCCCCCGGACAGGGCTTCAGCCCCAGCATTTT. Amino acids: CASSPRTGLQPQHF. This rearrangement joins TRBV7-6 to TRBJ1-5, with TRBD1 matching over 8 bases. Germline V gene sequence: CDR1 SGHVS, CDR2 FNYEAQ. V dropped 5 bases and J dropped 6; count of bases not matched to a gene: 6. CDR3 size: 14 residues.

Written as DNA, the CDR3 is TGTGCCAGCAGCTCGGGTCCTACTCAGCCCCAGCATTTT. It encodes CASSSGPTQPQHF. The V call is TRBV7-2, the J call TRBJ1-5; D ambiguous. Germline V gene sequence: CDR1 SGHTA, CDR2 FQGNSA. This CDR3 has 13 amino acids. Trimming shortened V by 4 bases and J by 6 bases, and 10 bases separated the two germline ends.

The chain recombines TRBV20-1 with TRBJ2-1; D perhaps matches TRBD2 (6 bases). The V and J ends lost 1 base and 8 bases respectively, with 9 bases between them. Germline CDR1 reads DFQATT; CDR2 reads SNEGSKA (reference sequence). This CDR3 contains 12 residues. The CDR3 coding sequence is TGCAGTGCTAGAGGCAGGGAGGATGAGCAGTTCTTC. Translated: CSARGREDEQFF.

The DNA of the CDR3 is TGTGCCAGCAGATTCCGGACAGGGGGCCTGGTTGAAGCTTTCTTT. This encodes CASRFRTGGLVEAFF. This chain links TRBV6-5 with TRBJ1-1, with TRBD1 matching 11 bases. J gave up 7 bases and V 6 bases, and 10 bases lay outside the gene matches. CDR3 length: 15 residues. CDR1 and CDR2 from the germline V gene are MNHEY and SVGAGI.